This TCR beta chain emerged from a study of blood T cell repertoires in COVID-19. About the study: Donors in the United States, Italy and Spain gave samples during acute or convalescent COVID-19.

In the authors' methods: Amplification of reference gene primers provided the estimated nucleated cell counts. Profiled with immunoSEQ multiplex PCR; TCRdb holds only in-frame clones, not every one. Clone size and the V and J calls come from that table; the DNA yielded D and trimming. Of about 91,000 clones in the sample, approximately 86% were seen once. Germline CDR1 reads SGHTA; CDR2 reads FQGTGA. This CDR3 contains 15 residues. Trimming removed 1 base from V and 7 bases from J; junction bases left unmatched: 8. What was sequenced was peripheral blood. The chain carries TRBV7-3 and TRBJ1-1; 8 nucleotides match TRBD1. The receptor comes from a woman aged 70-85 years with acute or convalescent COVID-19. CDR3 loop: CASSLSQGARVEAFF. As DNA, the CDR3 is TGTGCCAGCAGCTTAAGTCAGGGGGCGAGGGTTGAAGCTTTCTTT.